This TCR beta chain was retrieved from a study of T-cell reconstitution after alpha-beta-depleted transplantation in children. CDR1 is PRHDT and CDR2 is FYEKMQ in the germline V gene (reference sequence). The CDR3 spans 18 residues. Losses at the gene ends were 1 base for V and 0 bases for J; bases not matched to a gene: 9. The TCRbeta library was prepared with unique molecular identifiers. One entry per CDR3 protein, called by TCRdb with MiXCR from the PCR reads. This sample has 150,000 to 250,000 distinct CDR3 sequences, with about 14% found just once. The gene calls are TRBV13 and TRBJ2-1; 7 bases match TRBD2. This receptor was identified in a human donor who donated a stem cell graft to a child with acute lymphoblastic leukemia. Sequences were derived from PBMCs from the stem cell graft donor, sampled from the stem cell graft. The CDR3 nucleotides are TGTGCCAGCAGCTTAGAAGTGACTAGCATCCCCTCCTACAATGAGCAGTTCTTC. Its protein is CASSLEVTSIPSYNEQFF.